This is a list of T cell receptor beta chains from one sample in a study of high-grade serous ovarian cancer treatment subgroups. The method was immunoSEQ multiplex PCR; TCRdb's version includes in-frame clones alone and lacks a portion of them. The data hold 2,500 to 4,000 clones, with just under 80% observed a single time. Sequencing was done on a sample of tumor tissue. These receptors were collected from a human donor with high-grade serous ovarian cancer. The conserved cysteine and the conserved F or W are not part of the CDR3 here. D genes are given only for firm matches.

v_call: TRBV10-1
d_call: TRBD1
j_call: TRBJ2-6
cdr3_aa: ASSESSTGAGANVLT

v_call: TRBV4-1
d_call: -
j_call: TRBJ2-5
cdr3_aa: ASSEPGAETQY

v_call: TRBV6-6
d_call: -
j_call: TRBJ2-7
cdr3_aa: ASYSPRGEQY

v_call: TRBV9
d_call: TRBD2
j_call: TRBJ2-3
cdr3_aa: ASSAGRATLGTDTQY

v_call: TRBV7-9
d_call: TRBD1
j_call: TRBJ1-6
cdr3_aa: ASSSFTGGGSPLH

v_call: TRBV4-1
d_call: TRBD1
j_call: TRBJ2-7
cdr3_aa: ASSQEGTGRYEQY

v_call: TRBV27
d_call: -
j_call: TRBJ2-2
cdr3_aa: AAQGGPGHTGELF

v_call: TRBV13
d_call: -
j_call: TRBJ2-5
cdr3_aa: ASSFGETQY

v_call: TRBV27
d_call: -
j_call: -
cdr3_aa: ASGLRGGEQY

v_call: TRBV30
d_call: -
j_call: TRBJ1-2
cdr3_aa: AWSKGSGRNLYGYT

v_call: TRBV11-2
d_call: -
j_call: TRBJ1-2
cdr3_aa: ASSLAAKGGGYT

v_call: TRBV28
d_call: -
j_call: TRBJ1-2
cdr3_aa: ASSTGNYGYT

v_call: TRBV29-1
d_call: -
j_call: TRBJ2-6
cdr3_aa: SVTGPSIQSRANVLT

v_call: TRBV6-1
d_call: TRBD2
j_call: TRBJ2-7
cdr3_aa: ASSAGTSGSFLEQY

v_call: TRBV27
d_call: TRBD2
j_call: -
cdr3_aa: ASSLREGVYEQY

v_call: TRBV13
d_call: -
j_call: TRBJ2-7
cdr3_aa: ASSLTGPTYEQY

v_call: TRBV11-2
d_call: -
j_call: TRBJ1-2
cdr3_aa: ASSFEVGYGYT

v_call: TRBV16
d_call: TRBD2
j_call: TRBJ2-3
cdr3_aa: ASSPTFRSGSTDTQY

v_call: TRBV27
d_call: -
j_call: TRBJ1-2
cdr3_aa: ASSLTGYYGYT

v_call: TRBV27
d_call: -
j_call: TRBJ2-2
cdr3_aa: ASRGLWANTGELF

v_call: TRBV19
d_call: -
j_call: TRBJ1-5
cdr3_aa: ASSTNRVSNQPQH

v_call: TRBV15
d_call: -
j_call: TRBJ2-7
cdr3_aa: ATSRGPQSGSYEQY

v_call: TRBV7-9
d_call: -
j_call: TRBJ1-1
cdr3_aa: ASSPTGGGGDTEAF

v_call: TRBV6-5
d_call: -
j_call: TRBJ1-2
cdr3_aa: ASTKDLNYGYT

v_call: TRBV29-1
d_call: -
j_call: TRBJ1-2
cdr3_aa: SVEAGVGGYGYT

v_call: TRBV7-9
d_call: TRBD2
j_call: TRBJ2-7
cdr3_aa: ASSPRGLAYEQY

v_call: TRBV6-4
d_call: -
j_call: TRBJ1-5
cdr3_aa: ASSDGPHQPQH

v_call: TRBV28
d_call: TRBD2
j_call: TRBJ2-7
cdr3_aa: ASSSGLAKQY

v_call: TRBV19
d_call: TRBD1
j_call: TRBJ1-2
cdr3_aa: ASSSTGGNYGYT